This TCR beta chain was documented in a study of tumor-infiltrating lymphocytes in oesophageal squamous cell carcinoma. With 0 bases clipped from V and 5 bases from J, the junction kept 7 bases outside the gene matches. The germline V gene encodes CDR1 MNHNS and CDR2 SASEGT. CDR3 length: 16 residues. Each CDR3 protein is one row after TCRdb ran MiXCR on the PCR reads. The repertoire consists of more than 10,000 distinct CDR3 sequences, with about 53% occurring once and the leading ten covering 36%. This receptor was taken from a male donor with esophageal squamous cell carcinoma. The specimen was esophageal tumor tissue. The genes are TRBV6-1 and TRBJ2-3; TRBD1 matches at 8 bases. The CDR3 DNA sequence: TGTGCCAGCAGTGAAGCTGTGGACAGGGCGGTAGATACGCAGTATTTT. It translates to CASSEAVDRAVDTQYF.